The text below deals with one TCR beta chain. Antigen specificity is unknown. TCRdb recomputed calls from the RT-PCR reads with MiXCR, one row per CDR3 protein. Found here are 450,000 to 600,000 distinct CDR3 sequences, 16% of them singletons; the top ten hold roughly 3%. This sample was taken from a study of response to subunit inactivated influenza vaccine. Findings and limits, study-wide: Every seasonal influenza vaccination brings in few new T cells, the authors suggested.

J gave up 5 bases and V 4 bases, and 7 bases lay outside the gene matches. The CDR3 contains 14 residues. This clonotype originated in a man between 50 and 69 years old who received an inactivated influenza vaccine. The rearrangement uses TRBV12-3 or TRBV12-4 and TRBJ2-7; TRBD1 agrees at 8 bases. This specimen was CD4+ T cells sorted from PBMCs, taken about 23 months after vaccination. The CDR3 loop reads CASSSAGGRDEQYF. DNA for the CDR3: TGTGCCAGCAGTTCCGCAGGGGGCCGCGACGAGCAGTACTTC.